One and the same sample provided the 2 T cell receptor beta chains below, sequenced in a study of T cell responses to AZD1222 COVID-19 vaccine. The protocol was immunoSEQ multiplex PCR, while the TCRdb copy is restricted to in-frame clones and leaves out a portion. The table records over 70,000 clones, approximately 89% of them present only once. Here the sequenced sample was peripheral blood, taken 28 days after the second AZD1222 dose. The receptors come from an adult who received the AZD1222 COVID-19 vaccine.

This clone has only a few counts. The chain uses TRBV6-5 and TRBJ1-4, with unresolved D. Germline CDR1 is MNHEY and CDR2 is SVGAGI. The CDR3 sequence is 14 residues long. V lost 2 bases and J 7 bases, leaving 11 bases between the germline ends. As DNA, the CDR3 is TGTGCCAGCAGTTACCTGGGCGGAAGTGAAAAACTGTTTTTT. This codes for CASSYLGGSEKLFF.

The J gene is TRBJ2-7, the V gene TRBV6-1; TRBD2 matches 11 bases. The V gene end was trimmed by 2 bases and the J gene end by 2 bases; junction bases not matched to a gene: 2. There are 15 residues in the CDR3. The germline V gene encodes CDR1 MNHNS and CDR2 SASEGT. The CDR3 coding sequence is TGTGCCAGCAGTGAACCGGGACTAGCGGCCTACGAGCAGTACGTC. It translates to CASSEPGLAAYEQYV.